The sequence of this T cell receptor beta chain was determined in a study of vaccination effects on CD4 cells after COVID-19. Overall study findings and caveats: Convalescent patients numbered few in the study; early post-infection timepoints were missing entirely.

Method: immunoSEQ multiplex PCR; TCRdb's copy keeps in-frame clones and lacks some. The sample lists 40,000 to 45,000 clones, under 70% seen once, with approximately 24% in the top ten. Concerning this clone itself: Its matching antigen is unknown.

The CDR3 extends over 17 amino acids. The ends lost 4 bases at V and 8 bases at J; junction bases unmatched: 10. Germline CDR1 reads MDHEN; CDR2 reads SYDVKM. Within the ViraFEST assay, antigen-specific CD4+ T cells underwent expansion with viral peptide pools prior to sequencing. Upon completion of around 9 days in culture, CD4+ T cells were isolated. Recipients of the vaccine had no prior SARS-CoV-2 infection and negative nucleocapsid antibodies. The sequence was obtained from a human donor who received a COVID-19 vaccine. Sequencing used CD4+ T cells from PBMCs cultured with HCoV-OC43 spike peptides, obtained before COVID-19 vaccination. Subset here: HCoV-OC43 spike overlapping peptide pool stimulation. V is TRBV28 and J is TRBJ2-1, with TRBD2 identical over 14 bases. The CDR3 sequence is CASSYGTSGSRYDEQFF. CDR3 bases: TGTGCCAGCAGTTACGGGACTAGCGGGAGCCGGTACGATGAGCAGTTCTTC.